The 13 T cell receptor beta chains listed next were all sequenced from one sample in a study of CD8+CD57+ T cells in acquired aplastic anemia. Sequencing was done on patients that had shown CD8+CD57+ cell expansion by flow cytometry. The template for TCR beta VDJ and CDR3 sequence profiling was genomic DNA. TCRdb called the reads again in MiXCR, with one record for every CDR3 protein. The sample holds about 170,000 distinct CDR3 sequences, more than 45% seen once. The sequencing input was sorted CD4+, CD8+, or CD8+CD57+ T cells (not recorded which) from PBMCs. The receptor source for this set is a human donor with aplastic anemia.

This sequence joins TRBV7-6 and TRBJ2-5; D is tentatively TRBD1 or TRBD2 (5 bases each). Trimming removed 1 base at V and 1 base at J, with 10 bases between. The CDR3 loop spans 15 amino acids. Germline V lookup: CDR1 SGHVS, CDR2 FNYEAQ. In nucleotides, the CDR3 is TGTGCCAGCAGCTTAGACTCCGGGACCCAAGAGACCCAGTACTTC. It yields the protein CASSLDSGTQETQYF.

This clonotype was detected only once. Possible read error: a much larger clone is one base away. The chain employs TRBV5-1 and TRBJ2-7; TRBD2 agrees at 7 bases. From germline, CDR1 is SGHRS and CDR2 YFSETQ. The CDR3 contains 15 residues. CDR3 sequence reads: CASSPAGGGIYEQHF. The CDR3 DNA sequence: TGCGCCAGCAGCCCGGCTGGGGGGGGTATATACGAGCAGCACTTC.

In this sample, this clonotype turned up a few times. This chain joins TRBV7-9 and TRBJ1-2, with 8 bases matching TRBD1. The CDR3 spans 15 residues. Germline loops: CDR1 SEHNR, CDR2 FQNEAQ (reference sequence). V dropped 6 bases and J dropped 4; count of bases not matched to a gene: 10. The CDR3 spells CASSAPGQGAYGYTF. Written as DNA, the CDR3 is TGTGCCAGCAGTGCCCCAGGACAGGGTGCCTATGGCTACACCTTC.

The rearrangement joins TRBV20-1 to TRBJ2-5; no clear D. Germline CDR1 reads DFQATT; CDR2 reads SNEGSKA (reference sequence). This CDR3 is 10 amino acids long. The germline V and J ends were trimmed by 5 bases and 5 bases, with 6 bases remaining between them. The CDR3 DNA is TGCAGTGCTGCCCGGGAGACCCAGTACTTC. Its protein is CSAARETQYF.

V and J are TRBV7-8 and TRBJ1-1; no definite D call. Germline values: CDR1 SGHVS, CDR2 FQNEAQ. The CDR3 has 15 amino acids. Between the trimmed V and J ends, which lost 3 bases and 0 bases, there was a span of 11 bases. The CDR3 loop reads CASSLLKTLNTEAFF. The CDR3 nucleotides read TGTGCCAGCAGCTTGCTAAAGACCCTGAACACTGAAGCTTTCTTT.

This chain links TRBV29-1 with TRBJ2-1; 12 bases match TRBD1. CDR1 and CDR2 (germline): SQVTM, ANQGSEA. The CDR3 is 15 residues long. V gave up 6 bases and J gave up 6 bases; unmatched junction bases: 9. The DNA for the CDR3 is TGCAGCGTCGCGGGACAGGGGGCTTCCACCAATGAGCAGTTCTTC. Translated, it gives CSVAGQGASTNEQFF.

CDR3 residues: CASSLEGGTPDTQYF. CDR3 DNA: TGTGCCAGCAGCTTGGAAGGGGGAACCCCAGATACGCAGTATTTT. The rearrangement links TRBV25-1 to TRBJ2-3; possibly TRBD1 for D (6 bases). V was trimmed by 6 bases and J by 4 bases, leaving 17 bases between them. Germline V lookup: CDR1 MGHDK, CDR2 SYGVNS. The CDR3 length is 15 residues.

The CDR3 DNA sequence: TGTGCCAGCAGCTTAGGGGGCACACAGCCTCTTAACTATGGCTACACCTTC. This gives the protein CASSLGGTQPLNYGYTF. This chain joins TRBV7-6 and TRBJ1-2, with a weak D call TRBD1 (5 bases). The V gene's germline CDR1 is SGHVS and CDR2 FNYEAQ. The CDR3 has 17 residues. V dropped 1 base and J dropped 1 base, with 16 bases sitting between them.

This clonotype was seen repeatedly, ten times or more. The DNA for the CDR3 is TGCAGTGCTCCGGCGGGGGTAATCAACTATGGCTACACCTTC. Protein sequence: CSAPAGVINYGYTF. The gene calls are TRBV20-1 and TRBJ1-2; TRBD1 might be the D (5 bases). Germline V gives CDR1 DFQATT, CDR2 SNEGSKA (reference sequence). This CDR3 has 14 residues. Trimming pared 5 bases from V and 2 bases from J, leaving 15 bases between.

This rearrangement joins TRBV24-1 to TRBJ2-1; 11 nucleotides line up with TRBD2. V lost 3 bases to trimming and J lost 6 bases; unmatched junction nucleotides: 6. This CDR3 contains 16 residues. Per germline, CDR1 KGHDR and CDR2 SFDVKD. The CDR3 DNA is TGTGCCACCAGTGATCATAGCGGGGGGGCCATCAATGAGCAGTTCTTC. Its protein product is CATSDHSGGAINEQFF.

As to this clonotype: A junction boundary mismatches the germline segment, possibly from a read error. The chain employs TRBV5-6 and TRBJ1-1; unclear D gene. This CDR3 contains 12 residues. Germline values: CDR1 SGHDT, CDR2 YYEEEE. The CDR3 region has the DNA TGTGCCAGCAGCTTGCTCAAGACTGAGGCTTTCTTT. Its protein product is CASSLLKTEAFF.

The chain combines TRBV5-1 with TRBJ2-3, with D unclear. V lost 3 bases, J lost 0 bases, and 11 bases lay in between. The CDR3 runs 15 residues. Germline CDR1 and CDR2: SGHRS and YFSETQ. CDR3 DNA: TGCGCCAGCAGCTCCAACGTGTTAAGCACAGATACGCAGTATTTT. Its protein is CASSSNVLSTDTQYF.

This clonotype occurred many times. The V call is TRBV6-1, the J call TRBJ1-2; D unclear. The CDR3 is 12 amino acids. Germline loops: CDR1 MNHNS, CDR2 SASEGT. The V and J ends lost 6 bases and 8 bases respectively, with 13 bases between them. This CDR3 reads CASRFPGGGYTF. As DNA, the CDR3 is TGTGCCAGCAGATTCCCTGGAGGGGGCTACACCTTC.